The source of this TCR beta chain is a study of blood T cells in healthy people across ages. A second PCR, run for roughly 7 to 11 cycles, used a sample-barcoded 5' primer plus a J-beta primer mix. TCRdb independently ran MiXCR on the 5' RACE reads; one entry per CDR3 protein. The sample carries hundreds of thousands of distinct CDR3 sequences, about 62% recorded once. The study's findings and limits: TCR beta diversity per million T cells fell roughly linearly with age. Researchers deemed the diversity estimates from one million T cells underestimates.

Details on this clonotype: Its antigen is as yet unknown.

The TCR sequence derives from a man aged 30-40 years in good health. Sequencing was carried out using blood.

The chain's CDR3 is CASSYFGDGGDYGYTF. In nucleotides, the CDR3 is TGTGCCAGCAGTTATTTCGGGGACGGCGGGGACTATGGCTACACCTTC. The chain has TRBV6-5 and TRBJ1-2; TRBD1 might be the D (5 bases). The CDR3 is made up of 16 amino acids. Germline values: CDR1 MNHEY, CDR2 SVGAGI. With 3 bases removed from V and 3 bases from J, the gap between germline ends came to 17 bases.